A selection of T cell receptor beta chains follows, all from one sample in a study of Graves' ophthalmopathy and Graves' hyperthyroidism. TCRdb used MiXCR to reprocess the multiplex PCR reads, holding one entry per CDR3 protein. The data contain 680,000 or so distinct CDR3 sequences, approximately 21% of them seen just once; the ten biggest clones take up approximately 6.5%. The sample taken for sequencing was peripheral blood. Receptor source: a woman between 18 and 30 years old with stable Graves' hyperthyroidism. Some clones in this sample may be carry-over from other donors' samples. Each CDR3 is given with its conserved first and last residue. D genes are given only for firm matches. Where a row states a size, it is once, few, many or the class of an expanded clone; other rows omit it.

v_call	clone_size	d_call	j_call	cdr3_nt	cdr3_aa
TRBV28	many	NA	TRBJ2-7	TGTGCCAGCAGTTCAATTTCCTCTGCCACGGGGCCCTACGAGCAGTACTTC	CASSSISSATGPYEQYF
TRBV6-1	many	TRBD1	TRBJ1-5	TGTGCCAGCAGTAAAGGAGGCTCAGGGGGCGTCGGGAATCAGCCCCAGCATTTT	CASSKGGSGGVGNQPQHF
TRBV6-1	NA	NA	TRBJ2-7	TGTGCCAGCAGTGTAGGGGTGAGAGACAGCGAGCAGTACTTC	CASSVGVRDSEQYF
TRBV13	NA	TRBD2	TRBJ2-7	TGTGCCAGCAGTCAAGGGACTAGTGACTACGAGCAGTACTTC	CASSQGTSDYEQYF
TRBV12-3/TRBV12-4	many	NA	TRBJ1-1	TGTGCCAGCACCATAGTGGGCAACACTGAAGCTTTCTTT	CASTIVGNTEAFF
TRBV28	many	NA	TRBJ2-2	TGTGCCAGCAGTCCCGGGTCTCTCACCGGGGAGCTGTTTTTT	CASSPGSLTGELFF
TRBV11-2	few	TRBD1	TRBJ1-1	TGTGCCAGCAGCTGGGGACAGTTAGACACTGAAGCTTTCTTT	CASSWGQLDTEAFF
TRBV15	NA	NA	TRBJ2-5	TGTGCCACCAGCAGTGACTCCGGGACGAAAGAGACCCAGTACTTC	CATSSDSGTKETQYF
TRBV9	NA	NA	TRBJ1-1	TGTGCCAGCAGCGTAGTAGGGGGGCCGGTGAACACTGAAGCTTTCTTT	CASSVVGGPVNTEAFF
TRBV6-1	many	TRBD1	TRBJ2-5	TGTGCCAGCAGACCCGGACAGGGAGATATGAAGACCCAGTACTTC	CASRPGQGDMKTQYF
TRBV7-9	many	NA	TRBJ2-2	TGTGCCAGCAGCTTAGTCACCTGGACCGGGGAGCTGTTTTTT	CASSLVTWTGELFF
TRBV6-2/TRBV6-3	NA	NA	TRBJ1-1	TGTGCCAGCAGTTACGGATTCATTACTGAAGCTTTCTTT	CASSYGFITEAFF
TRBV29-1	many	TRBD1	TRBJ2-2	TGCAGCGTCCCCAAGACAGGGGCGAACACCGGGGAGCTGTTTTTT	CSVPKTGANTGELFF
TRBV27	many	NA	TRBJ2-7	TGTGCCAGCAGCTGGGGGGCAGGGGATTCCTACGAGCAGTACTTC	CASSWGAGDSYEQYF
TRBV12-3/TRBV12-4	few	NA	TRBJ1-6	TGTGCCAGCAGCCTGGGACGGCCGAGCTCCTATAATTCACCCCTCCACTTT	CASSLGRPSSYNSPLHF
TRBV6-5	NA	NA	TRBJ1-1	TGTGCCAGCAGTTACTCTGGGATACGATGGACTGAAGCTTTCTTT	CASSYSGIRWTEAFF
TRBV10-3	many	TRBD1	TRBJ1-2	TGTGCCATCAGGACTGACAGGGAAAACTATGGCTACACCTTC	CAIRTDRENYGYTF
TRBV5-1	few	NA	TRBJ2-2	TGCGCCAGCAGCTTGGAGGGCCCACCGCCCGGGGAGCTGTTTTTT	CASSLEGPPPGELFF
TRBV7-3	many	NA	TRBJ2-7	TGTGCCAGCAGCTTAATGGGGGGCGCGTACGAGCAGTACTTC	CASSLMGGAYEQYF
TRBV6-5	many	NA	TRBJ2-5	TGTGCCAGCAGTGACTCTTGGGACCCTGGAGAGACCCAGTACTTC	CASSDSWDPGETQYF
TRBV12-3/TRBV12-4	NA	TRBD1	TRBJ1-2	TGTGCCAGCAGCCCATTCGACAGGGACTATGGCTACACCTTC	CASSPFDRDYGYTF
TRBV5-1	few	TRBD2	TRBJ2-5	TGCGCCAGCCGTTCTAGCGGGGGACAAGAGACCCAGTACTTC	CASRSSGGQETQYF
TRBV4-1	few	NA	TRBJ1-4	TGCGCCAGCAGCCAAGTGAAGGGAAACAATGAAAAACTGTTTTTT	CASSQVKGNNEKLFF
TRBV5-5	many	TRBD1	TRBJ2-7	TGTGCCAGCAGCGGAAGGACAGGACTCCGTGGGGACGAGCAGTACTTC	CASSGRTGLRGDEQYF
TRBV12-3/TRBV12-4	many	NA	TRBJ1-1	TGTGCCAGCATCCAAGGAACTGAAGCTTTCTTT	CASIQGTEAFF
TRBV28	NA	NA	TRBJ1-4	TGTGCCAGCACGGCCGAAAATGAAAAACTGTTTTTT	CASTAENEKLFF
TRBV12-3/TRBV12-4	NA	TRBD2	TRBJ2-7	TGTGCCAGCAGTCTTACCCGGACACGGGGACTAGCGGGAGTTTTCTACGAGCAGTACTTC	CASSLTRTRGLAGVFYEQYF
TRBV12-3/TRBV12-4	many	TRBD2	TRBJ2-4	TGTGCCAGCAGTTTTGTATCGGCGGGAGGGGGCATTAAGTACTTC	CASSFVSAGGGIKYF
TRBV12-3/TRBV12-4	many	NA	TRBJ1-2	TGTGCCAGCACCCTTCGTTTTAACTATGGCTACACCTTC	CASTLRFNYGYTF
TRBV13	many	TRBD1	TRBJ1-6	TGTGCCAGCAGCGTAAACAGGGGCCTTTATAATTCACCCCTCCACTTT	CASSVNRGLYNSPLHF
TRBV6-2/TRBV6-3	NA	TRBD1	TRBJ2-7	TGTGCCAGCAGTCGGACAGGCGGCTGGAGCGAGCAGTACTTC	CASSRTGGWSEQYF
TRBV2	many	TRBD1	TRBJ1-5	TGTGCCAGCACTAAGACAGGGGGCATTCAGCCCCAGCATTTT	CASTKTGGIQPQHF
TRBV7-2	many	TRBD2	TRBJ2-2	TGTGCCAGCAGCTCTAGCGGTCGGACCGGGGAGCTGTTTTTT	CASSSSGRTGELFF
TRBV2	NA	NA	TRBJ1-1	TGTGCCAGCAGAGGACACGGAGCTTTCTTT	CASRGHGAFF
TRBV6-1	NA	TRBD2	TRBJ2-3	TGTGCCAGCAGTGCCCTAGCGGGGGAGAGGGCAGATACGCAGTATTTT	CASSALAGERADTQYF
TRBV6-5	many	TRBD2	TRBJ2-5	TGTGCCAGCAGTTACTCGGCTAGCGGGGGGCCGGTCAAGACCCAGTACTTC	CASSYSASGGPVKTQYF
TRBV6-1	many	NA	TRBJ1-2	TGTGCCAGCAGTGATTTGCCGGGCCAGGGCTACACCTTC	CASSDLPGQGYTF
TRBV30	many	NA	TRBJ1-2	TGTGCCTGGAGTAATTGGCGAGGCAGAGATTCCTATGGCTACACCTTC	CAWSNWRGRDSYGYTF
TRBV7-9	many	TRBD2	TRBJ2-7	TGTGCCAGCAGCGACGTGACTAGCGGGGAAGGGGAGCAGTACTTC	CASSDVTSGEGEQYF
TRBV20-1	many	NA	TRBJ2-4	TGCAGTGCTAGGGACCTTCAAAACATTCAGTACTTC	CSARDLQNIQYF
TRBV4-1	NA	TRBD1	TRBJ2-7	TGCGCCAGCAGCCAAGGGGGACAGGCCGACGAGCAGTACTTC	CASSQGGQADEQYF
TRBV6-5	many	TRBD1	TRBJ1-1	TGTGCCAGCAGTACTAGGGACAGTCTGCTGGAAGCTTTCTTT	CASSTRDSLLEAFF
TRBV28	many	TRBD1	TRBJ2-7	TGTGCCAGCAGTTTAAGTGACAGGGTCTACGAGCAGTACTTC	CASSLSDRVYEQYF
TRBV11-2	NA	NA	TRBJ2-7	TGTGCCAGCGCAGCTTTAGGGACACTTTACGAGCAGTACTTC	CASAALGTLYEQYF
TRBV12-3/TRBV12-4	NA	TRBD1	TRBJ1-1	TGTGCCAGCACCTCGACAGGGTCGGGGAACACTGAAGCTTTCTTT	CASTSTGSGNTEAFF
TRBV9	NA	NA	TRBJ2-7	TGTGCCAGCAGCGTAGAGCGGAGCCCCTACGAGCAGTACTTC	CASSVERSPYEQYF
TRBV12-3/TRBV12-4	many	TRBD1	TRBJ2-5	TGTGCCAGCAGTTCTAGGACAGGGGCGGGTACAGAGACCCAGTACTTC	CASSSRTGAGTETQYF
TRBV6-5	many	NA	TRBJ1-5	TGTGCCAGCAGGGCAGGCCGAAATCAGCCCCAGCATTTT	CASRAGRNQPQHF
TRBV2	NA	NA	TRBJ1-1	TGTGCCAGCAGTGAGTACAGGATGAACACTGAAGCTTTCTTT	CASSEYRMNTEAFF
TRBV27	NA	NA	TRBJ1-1	TGTGCCAGCAGTTCCGTTCAGAGTCCGGCTGAAGCTTTCTTT	CASSSVQSPAEAFF
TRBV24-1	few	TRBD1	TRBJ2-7	TGTGCCACCAGTGACCCGGGACAGGGGGCCTACGAGCAGTACTTC	CATSDPGQGAYEQYF
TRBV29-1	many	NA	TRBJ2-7	TGCAGCGTTGTGCAGGAACCTGAGCAGTACTTC	CSVVQEPEQYF
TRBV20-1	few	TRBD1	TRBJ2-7	TGCAGTGCAGCCGGGACAGGGAGTGGGGCCTACGAGCAGTACTTC	CSAAGTGSGAYEQYF
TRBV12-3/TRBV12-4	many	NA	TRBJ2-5	TGTGCCAGCAGAGCGGGCTTTACCCAAGAGACCCAGTACTTC	CASRAGFTQETQYF
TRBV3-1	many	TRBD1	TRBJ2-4	TGTGCCAGCAGCCAGACCGGACAGGGAGGAGTTAGAAACATTCAGTACTTC	CASSQTGQGGVRNIQYF